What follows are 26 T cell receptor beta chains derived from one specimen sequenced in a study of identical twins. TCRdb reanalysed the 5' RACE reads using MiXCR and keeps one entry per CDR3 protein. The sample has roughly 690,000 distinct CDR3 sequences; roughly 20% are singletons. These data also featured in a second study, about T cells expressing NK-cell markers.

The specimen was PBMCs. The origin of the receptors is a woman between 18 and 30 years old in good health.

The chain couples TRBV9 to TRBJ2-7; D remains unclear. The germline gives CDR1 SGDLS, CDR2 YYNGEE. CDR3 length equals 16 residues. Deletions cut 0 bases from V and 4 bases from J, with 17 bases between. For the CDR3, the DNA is TGTGCCAGCAGCGTAGCGGCATCTAACGCCAGGTACGAGCAGTACTTC. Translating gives CASSVAASNARYEQYF. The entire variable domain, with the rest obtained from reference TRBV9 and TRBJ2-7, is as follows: DSGVTQTPKHLITATGQRVTLRCSPRSGDLSVYWYQQSLDQGLQFLIQYYNGEERAKGNILERFSAQQFPDLHSELNLSSLELGDSALYFCASSVAASNARYEQYFGPGTRLTVT.

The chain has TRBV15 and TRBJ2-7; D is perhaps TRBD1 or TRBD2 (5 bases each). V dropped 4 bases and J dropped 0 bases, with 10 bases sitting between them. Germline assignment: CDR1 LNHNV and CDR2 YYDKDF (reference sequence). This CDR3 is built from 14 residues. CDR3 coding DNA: TGTGCCACCAGCATAGGGGCGGGCTCCTACGAGCAGTACTTC. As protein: CATSIGAGSYEQYF.

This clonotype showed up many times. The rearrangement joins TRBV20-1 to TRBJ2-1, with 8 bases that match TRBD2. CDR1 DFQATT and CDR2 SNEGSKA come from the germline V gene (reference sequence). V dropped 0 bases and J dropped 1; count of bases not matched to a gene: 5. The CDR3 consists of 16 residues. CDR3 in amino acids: CSARDQVAGSYNEQFF. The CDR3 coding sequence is TGCAGTGCTAGAGATCAGGTAGCGGGGTCCTACAATGAGCAGTTCTTC.

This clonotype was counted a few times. The CDR3 here is CSARWGPGETQYF. CDR3 bases: TGCAGTGCTAGGTGGGGGCCCGGGGAGACCCAGTACTTC. The J gene is TRBJ2-5, the V gene TRBV20-1; possibly TRBD1 for D (6 bases). The CDR3 length is 13 residues. The V and J ends lost 3 bases and 5 bases respectively, with 13 bases between them. Germline V gene lookup returns CDR1 DFQATT and CDR2 SNEGSKA (reference sequence).

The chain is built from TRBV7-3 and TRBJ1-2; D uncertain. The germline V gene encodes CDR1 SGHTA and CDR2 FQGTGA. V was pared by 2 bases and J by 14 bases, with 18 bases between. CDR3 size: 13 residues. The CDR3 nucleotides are TGTGCCAGCAGCTTATTTAGCGGCGCGGCCGAAACCTTC. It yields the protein CASSLFSGAAETF.

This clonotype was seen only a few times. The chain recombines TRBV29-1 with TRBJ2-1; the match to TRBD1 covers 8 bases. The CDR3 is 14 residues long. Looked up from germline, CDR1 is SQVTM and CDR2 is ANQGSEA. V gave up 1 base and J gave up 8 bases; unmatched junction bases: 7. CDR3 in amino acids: CSVEGQGLEDEQFF. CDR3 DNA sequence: TGCAGCGTTGAAGGACAGGGGCTGGAGGATGAGCAGTTCTTC.

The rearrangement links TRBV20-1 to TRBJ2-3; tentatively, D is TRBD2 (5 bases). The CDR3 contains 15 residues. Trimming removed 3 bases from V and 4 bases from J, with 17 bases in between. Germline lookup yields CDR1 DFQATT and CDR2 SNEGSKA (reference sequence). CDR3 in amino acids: CSARSLEGFSDTQYF. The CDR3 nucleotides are TGCAGTGCTAGGAGCCTAGAGGGCTTCTCAGATACGCAGTATTTT.

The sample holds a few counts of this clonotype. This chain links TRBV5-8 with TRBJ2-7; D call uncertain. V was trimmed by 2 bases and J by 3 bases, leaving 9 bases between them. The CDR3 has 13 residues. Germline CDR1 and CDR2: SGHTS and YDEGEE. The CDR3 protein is CASSFGLLYEQYF. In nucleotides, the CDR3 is TGTGCCAGCAGCTTTGGCCTCCTCTACGAGCAGTACTTC.

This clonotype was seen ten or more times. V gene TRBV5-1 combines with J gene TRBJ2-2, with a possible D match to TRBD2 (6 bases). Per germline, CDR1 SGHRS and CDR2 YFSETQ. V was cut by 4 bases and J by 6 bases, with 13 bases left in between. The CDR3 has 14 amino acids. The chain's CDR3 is CASSVDPGAGELFF. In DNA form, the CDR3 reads TGCGCCAGCAGCGTCGACCCGGGGGCCGGGGAGCTGTTTTTT.

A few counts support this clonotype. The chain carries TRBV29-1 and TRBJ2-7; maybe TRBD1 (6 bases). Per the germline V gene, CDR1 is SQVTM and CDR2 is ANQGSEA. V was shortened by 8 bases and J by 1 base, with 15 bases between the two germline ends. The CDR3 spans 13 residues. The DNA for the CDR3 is TGCAGCATTCGGACAGAATCATCCTACGAGCAGTACTTC. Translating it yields CSIRTESSYEQYF.

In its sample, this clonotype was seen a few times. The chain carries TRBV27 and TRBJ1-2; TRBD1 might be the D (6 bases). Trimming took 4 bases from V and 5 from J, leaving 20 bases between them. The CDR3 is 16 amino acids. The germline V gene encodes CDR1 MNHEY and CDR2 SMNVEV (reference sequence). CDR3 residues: CASSSTHQTGKYGYTF. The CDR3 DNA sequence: TGTGCCAGCAGTTCAACCCACCAAACAGGGAAGTATGGCTACACCTTC.

Here the CDR3 DNA reads TGCGCCAGCAGCTTGGTCGGGACAGGGATAAAGACCCAGTACTTC. Its translation is CASSLVGTGIKTQYF. The chain links TRBV5-1 to TRBJ2-5, with 9 nucleotides matching TRBD1. The CDR3 is made up of 15 amino acids. The germline V gene has CDR1 SGHRS and CDR2 YFSETQ. The J segment lost 6 bases and the V segment lost 0 bases, leaving 6 bases of the junction unmatched.

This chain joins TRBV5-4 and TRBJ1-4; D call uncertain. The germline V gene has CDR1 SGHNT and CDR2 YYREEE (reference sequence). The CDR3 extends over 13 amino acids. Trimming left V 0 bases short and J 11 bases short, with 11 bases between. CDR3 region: CASSLERPGKLFF. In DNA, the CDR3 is TGTGCCAGCAGCTTGGAACGCCCCGGGAAACTGTTTTTT.

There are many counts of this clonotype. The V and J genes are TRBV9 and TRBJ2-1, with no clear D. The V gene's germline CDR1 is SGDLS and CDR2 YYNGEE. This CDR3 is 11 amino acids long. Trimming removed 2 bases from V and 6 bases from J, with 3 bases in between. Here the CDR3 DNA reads TGTGCCAGCAGCGTGAGCAATGAGCAGTTCTTC. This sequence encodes CASSVSNEQFF.

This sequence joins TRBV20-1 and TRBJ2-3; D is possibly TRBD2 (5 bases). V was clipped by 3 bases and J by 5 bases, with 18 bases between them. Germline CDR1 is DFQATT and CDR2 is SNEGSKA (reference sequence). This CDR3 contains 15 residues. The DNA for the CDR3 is TGCAGTGCTAGCATTCAGCCGGGGTTATTAGATACGCAGTATTTT. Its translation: CSASIQPGLLDTQYF.

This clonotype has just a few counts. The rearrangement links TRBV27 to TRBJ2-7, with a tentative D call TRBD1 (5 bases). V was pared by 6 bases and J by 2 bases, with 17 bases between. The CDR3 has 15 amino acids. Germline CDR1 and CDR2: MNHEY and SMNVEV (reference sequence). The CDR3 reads CASSQTSVGAYEQYF. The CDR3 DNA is TGTGCCAGCAGCCAAACGTCGGTAGGGGCCTACGAGCAGTACTTC.

Here the CDR3 DNA reads TGTGCCAGCAGCCCCCTAGGGACCCAGGCGTACAATGAGCAGTTCTTC. It is translated as CASSPLGTQAYNEQFF. The rearrangement links TRBV7-2 to TRBJ2-1; the D call may be TRBD1 or TRBD2 (5 bases each). The CDR3 sequence is 16 residues long. Germline V gene data show CDR1 as SGHTA and CDR2 as FQGNSA. V dropped 5 bases and J dropped 4 bases, with 18 bases sitting between them.

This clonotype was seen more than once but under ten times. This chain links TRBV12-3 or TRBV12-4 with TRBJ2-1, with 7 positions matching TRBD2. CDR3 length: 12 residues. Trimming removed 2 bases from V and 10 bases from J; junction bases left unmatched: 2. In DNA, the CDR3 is TGTGCCAGCAGTTTATCAGCGGGGGAGCAGTTCTTC. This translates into CASSLSAGEQFF.

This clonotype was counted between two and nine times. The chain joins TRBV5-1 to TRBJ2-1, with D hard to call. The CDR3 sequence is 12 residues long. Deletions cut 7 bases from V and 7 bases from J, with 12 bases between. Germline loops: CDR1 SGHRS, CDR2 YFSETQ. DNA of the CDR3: TGCGCCAGCTCTTCAGACTGGAATGAGCAGTTCTTC. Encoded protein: CASSSDWNEQFF.

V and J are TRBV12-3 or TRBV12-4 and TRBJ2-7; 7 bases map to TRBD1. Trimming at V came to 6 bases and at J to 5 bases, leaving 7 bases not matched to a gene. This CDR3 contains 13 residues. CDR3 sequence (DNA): TGTGCCAGCAGGGGGGACAGCCTCCACGAGCAGTACTTC. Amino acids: CASRGDSLHEQYF.

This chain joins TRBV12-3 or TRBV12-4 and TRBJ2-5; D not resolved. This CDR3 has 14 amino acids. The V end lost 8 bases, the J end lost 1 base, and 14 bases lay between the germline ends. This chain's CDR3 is CASRQGMVQETQYF. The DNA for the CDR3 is TGTGCCAGCCGGCAAGGGATGGTCCAAGAGACCCAGTACTTC.

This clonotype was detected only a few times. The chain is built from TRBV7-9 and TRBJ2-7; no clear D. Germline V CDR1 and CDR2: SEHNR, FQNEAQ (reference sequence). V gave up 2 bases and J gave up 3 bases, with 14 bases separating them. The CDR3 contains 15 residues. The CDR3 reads CASSLSRSKIYEQYF. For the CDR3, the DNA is TGTGCCAGCAGCTTAAGCAGGTCAAAGATCTACGAGCAGTACTTC. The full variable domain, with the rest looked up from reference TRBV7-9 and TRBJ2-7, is DTGVSQNPRHKITKRGQNVTFRCDPISEHNRLYWYRQTLGQGPEFLTYFQNEAQLEKSRLLSDRFSAERPKGSFSTLEIQRTEQGDSAMYLCASSLSRSKIYEQYFGPGTRLTVT.

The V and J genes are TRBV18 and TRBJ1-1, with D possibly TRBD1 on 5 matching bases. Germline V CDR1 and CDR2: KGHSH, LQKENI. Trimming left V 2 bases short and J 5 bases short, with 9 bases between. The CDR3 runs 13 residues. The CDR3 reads CASSPIKGTEAFF. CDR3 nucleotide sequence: TGTGCCAGCTCACCAATAAAGGGGACTGAAGCTTTCTTT.

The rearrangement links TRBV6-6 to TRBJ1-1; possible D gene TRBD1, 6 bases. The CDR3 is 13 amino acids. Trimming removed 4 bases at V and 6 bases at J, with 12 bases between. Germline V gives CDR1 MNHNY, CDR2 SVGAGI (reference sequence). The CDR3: CASSSPGVSEAFF. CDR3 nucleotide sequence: TGTGCCAGCAGTTCCCCAGGGGTCTCTGAAGCTTTCTTT.

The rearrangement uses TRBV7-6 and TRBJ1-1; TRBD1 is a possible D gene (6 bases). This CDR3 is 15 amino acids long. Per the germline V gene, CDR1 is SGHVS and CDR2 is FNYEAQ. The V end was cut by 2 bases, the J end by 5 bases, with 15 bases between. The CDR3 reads CASSLSGDRLTEAFF. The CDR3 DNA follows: TGTGCCAGCAGCTTAAGCGGAGACAGGTTAACTGAAGCTTTCTTT.

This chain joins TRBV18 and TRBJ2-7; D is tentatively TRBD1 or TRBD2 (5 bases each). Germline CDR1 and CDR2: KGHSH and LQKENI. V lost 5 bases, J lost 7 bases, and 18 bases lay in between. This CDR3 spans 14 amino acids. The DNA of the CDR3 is TGTGCCAGCTCAGGGGACCGGGATACGAAGGAGCAGTACTTC. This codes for CASSGDRDTKEQYF.